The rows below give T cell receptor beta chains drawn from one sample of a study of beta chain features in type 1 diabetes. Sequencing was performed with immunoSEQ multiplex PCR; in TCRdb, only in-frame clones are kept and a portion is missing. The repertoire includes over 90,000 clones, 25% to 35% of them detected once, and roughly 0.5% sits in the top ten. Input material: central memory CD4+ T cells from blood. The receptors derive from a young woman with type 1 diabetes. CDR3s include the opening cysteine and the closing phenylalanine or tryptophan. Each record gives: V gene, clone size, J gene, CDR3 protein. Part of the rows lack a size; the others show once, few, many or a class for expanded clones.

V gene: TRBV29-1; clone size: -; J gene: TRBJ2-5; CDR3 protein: CSVEEIHRDNQETQYF
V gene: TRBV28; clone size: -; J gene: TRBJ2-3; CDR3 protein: CASSLAGVTDTQYF
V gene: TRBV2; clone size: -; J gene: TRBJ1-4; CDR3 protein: CASQTGFGEKLFF
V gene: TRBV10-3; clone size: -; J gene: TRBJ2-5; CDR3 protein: CAISEPSRTGGRETQYF
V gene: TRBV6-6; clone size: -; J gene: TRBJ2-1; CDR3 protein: CASVGLASYNEQFF
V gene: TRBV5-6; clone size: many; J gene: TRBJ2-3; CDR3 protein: CASSLSGRGTDTQYF
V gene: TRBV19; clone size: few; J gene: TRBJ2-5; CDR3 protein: CASSFSGSQETQYF
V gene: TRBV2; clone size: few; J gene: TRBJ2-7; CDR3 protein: CASRKRASYEQYF
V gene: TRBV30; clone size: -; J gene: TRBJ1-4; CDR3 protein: CAWGKPGQGNEKLFF
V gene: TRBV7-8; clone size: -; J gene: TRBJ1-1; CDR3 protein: CASSLTQGRQGWMGAEAFF
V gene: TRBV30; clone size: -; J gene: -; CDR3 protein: CAWSVPGTSSYEQYF
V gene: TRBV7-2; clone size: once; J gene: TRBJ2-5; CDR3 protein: CASSPLAGGHHTAQYF
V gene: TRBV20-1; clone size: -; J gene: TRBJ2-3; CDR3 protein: CSAIVDTQYF
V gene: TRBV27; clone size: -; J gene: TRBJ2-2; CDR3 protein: CASRPTSGRSTGELFF
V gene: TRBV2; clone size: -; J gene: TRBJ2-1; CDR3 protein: CASRATSGANNEQFF
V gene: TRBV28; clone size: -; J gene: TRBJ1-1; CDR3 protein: CASSLRLNTEAFF
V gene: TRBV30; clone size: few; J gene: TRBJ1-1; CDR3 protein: CAWTFGTGYTEAFF
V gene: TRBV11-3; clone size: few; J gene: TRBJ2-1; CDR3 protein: CASSSGASGSGPYNEQFF
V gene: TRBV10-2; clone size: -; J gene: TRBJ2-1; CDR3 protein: CASSLPRGGYNEQFF
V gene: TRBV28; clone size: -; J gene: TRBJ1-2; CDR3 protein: CASSSRDRGNYGYTF
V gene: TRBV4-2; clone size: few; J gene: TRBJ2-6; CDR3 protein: CASSPPLAGGTGANVLTF
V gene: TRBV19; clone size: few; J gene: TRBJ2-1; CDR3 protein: CASSISPAANEQFF
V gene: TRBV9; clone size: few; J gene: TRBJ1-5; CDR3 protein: CASSEGPGMPQHF
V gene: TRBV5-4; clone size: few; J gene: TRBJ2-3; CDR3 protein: CASSLRAGGVADTQYF
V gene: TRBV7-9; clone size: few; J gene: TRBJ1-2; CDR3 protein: CASTREGNYGYTF
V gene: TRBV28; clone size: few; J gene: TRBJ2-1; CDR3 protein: CASSLWSGSSYNEQFF
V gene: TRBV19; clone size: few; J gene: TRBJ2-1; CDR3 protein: CATGYRGSYNEQFF
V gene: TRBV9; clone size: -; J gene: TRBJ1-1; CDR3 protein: CASSSTGPTEAFF
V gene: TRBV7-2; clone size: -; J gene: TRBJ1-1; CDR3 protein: CASSSRGGTEAFF
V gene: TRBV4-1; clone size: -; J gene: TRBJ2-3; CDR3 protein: CASSQVEAGVGDTQYF
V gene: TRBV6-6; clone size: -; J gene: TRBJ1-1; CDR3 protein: CASTKGTGPNTEAFF
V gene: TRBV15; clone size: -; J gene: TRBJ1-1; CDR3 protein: CATGDAGGGVYTEAFF
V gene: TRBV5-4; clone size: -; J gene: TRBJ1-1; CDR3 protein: CASSLGGTVQNTEAFF
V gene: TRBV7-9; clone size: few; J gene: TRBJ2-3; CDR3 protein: CASSLGLGGNTDTQYF